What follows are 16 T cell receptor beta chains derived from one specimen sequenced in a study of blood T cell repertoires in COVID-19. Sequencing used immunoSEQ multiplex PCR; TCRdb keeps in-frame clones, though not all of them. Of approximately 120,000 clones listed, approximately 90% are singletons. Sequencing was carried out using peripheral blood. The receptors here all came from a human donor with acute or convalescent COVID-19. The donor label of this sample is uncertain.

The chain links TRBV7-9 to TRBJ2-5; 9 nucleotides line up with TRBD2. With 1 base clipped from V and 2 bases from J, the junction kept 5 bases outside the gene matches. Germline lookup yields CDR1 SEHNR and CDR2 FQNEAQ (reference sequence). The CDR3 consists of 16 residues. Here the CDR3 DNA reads TGTGCCAGCAGCTTAGGTCTAGCGGGGCGACAAGAGACCCAGTACTTC. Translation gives CASSLGLAGRQETQYF.

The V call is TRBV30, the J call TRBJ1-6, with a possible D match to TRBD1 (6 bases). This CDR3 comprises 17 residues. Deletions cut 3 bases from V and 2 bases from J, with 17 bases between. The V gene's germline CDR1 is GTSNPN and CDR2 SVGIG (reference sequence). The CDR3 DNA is TGTGCCTGGAGGATGGGGACATTCGCCCCCTATAATTCACCCCTCCACTTT. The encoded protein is CAWRMGTFAPYNSPLHF.

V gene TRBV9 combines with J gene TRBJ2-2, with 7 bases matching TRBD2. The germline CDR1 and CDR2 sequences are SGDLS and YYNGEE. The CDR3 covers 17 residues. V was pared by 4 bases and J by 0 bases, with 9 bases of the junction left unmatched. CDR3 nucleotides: TGTGCCAGCAGCCACACTGGGGCGGGGGCGAACACCGGGGAGCTGTTTTTT. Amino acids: CASSHTGAGANTGELFF.

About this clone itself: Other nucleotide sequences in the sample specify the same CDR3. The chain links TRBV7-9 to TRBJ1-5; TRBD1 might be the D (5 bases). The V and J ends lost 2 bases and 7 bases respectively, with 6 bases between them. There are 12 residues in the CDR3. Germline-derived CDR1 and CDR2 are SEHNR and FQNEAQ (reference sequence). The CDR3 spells CASSLRGQPQHF. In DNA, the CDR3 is TGTGCCAGCAGCTTACGGGGGCAGCCCCAGCATTTT.

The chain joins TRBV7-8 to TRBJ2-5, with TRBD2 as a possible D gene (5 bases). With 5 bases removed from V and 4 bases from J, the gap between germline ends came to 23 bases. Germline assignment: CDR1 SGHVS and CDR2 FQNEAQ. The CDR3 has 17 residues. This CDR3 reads CASSKDGVWGPPETQYF. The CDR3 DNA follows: TGTGCCAGCAGCAAAGACGGGGTATGGGGTCCCCCAGAGACCCAGTACTTC.

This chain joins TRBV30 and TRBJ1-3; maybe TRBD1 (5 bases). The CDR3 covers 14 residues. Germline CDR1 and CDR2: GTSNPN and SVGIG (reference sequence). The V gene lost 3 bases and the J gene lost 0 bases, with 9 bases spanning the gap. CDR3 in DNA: TGTGCCTGGAGCCTAGGGGACTCTGGAAACACCATATATTTT. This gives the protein CAWSLGDSGNTIYF.

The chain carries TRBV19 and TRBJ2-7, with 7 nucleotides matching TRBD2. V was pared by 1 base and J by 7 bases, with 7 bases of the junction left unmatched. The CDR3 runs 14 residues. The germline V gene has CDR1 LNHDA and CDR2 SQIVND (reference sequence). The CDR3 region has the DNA TGTGCCAGTAGTATAGGTAGCGGGCGTGGTGAGCAGTACTTC. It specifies CASSIGSGRGEQYF.

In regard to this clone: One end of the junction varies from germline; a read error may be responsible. Written as DNA, the CDR3 is TGTGCCAGCAGTGTATGGGGGGCATCTAACACTGAAGCTTTCTTT. Translated, it gives CASSVWGASNTEAFF. The chain couples TRBV28 to TRBJ1-1, with D tentatively TRBD1 (6 bases). Germline values: CDR1 MDHEN, CDR2 SYDVKM. This CDR3 comprises 15 residues.

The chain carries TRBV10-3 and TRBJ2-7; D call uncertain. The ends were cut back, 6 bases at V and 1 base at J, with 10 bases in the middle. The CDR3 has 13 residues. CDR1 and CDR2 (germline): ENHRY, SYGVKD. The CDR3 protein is CAIRTPGSYEQYF. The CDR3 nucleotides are TGTGCCATCAGGACACCTGGATCCTACGAGCAGTACTTC.

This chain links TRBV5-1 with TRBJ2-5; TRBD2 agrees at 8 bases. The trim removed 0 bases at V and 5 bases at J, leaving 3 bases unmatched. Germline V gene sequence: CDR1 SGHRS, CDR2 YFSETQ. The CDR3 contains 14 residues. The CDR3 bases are TGCGCCAGCAGCTTGGGGACTAGCAGGGAGACCCAGTACTTC. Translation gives CASSLGTSRETQYF.

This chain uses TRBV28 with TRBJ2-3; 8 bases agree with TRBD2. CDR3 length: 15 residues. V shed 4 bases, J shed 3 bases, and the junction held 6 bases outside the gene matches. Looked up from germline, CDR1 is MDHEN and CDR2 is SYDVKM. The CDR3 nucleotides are TGTGCCAGCAGTTCACCAGCGGGAGTTACAGATACGCAGTATTTT. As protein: CASSSPAGVTDTQYF.

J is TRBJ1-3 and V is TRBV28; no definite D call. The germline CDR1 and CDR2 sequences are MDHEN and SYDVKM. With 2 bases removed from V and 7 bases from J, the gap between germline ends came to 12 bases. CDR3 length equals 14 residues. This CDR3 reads CASSLRKLRNTIYF. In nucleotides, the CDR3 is TGTGCCAGCAGTTTAAGAAAGCTGCGGAACACCATATATTTT.

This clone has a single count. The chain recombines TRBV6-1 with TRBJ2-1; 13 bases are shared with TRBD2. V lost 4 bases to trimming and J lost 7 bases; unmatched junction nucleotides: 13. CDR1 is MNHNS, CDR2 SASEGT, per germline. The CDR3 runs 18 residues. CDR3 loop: CASSVIAGLAGVRNEQFF. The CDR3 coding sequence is TGTGCCAGCAGTGTCATTGCTGGACTAGCGGGAGTCAGGAATGAGCAGTTCTTC.

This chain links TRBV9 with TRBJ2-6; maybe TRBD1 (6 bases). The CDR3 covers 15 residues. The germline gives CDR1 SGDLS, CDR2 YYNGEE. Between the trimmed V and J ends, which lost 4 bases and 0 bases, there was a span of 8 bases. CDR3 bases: TGTGCCAGCAGCAAGACAGGCTCTGGGGCCAACGTCCTGACTTTC. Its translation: CASSKTGSGANVLTF.

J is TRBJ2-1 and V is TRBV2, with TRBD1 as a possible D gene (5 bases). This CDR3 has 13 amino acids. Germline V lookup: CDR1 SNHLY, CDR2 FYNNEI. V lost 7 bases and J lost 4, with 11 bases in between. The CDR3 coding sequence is TGTGCCAGCACCCAGGGTAGATACAATGAGCAGTTCTTC. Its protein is CASTQGRYNEQFF. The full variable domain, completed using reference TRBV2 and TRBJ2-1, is EPEVTQTPSHQVTQMGQEVILRCVPISNHLYFYWYRQILGQKVEFLVSFYNNEISEKSEIFDDQFSVERPDGSNFTLKIRSTKLEDSAMYFCASTQGRYNEQFFGPGTRLTVL.

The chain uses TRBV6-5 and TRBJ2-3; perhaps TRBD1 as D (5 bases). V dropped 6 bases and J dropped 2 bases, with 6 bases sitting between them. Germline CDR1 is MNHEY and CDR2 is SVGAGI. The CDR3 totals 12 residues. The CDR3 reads CASRDNTDTQYF. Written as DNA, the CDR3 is TGTGCCAGCAGGGACAACACAGATACGCAGTATTTT.